The source of this TCR beta chain is a study of spatial heterogeneity in lung cancer. V lost 3 bases and J 4 bases, leaving 13 bases between the germline ends. This CDR3 spans 14 amino acids. The germline CDR1 and CDR2 sequences are SGHNT and YYREEE (reference sequence). Individual TCR cDNA molecules each bore their own unique molecular identifier. TCRdb recomputed calls from the 5' RACE reads with MiXCR, one row per CDR3 protein. The data show more than 65,000 distinct CDR3 sequences, roughly 12% seen once. This clonotype was seen repeatedly, ten times or more. As to time point: sample taken at primary tumor resection. Whole RNA, isolated from tumor, nontumor lung or frozen PBMC, was sequenced without prior sorting. Patients with untreated early-stage non-small cell lung cancer, numbering 72, were the donors.

This receptor was obtained from a male donor with early-stage non-small cell lung cancer. The material sequenced was PBMCs, taken at surgery. The chain couples TRBV5-4 to TRBJ1-1; TRBD1 might be the D (6 bases). The CDR3 sequence: CASSYQGLSTEAFF. Here the CDR3 DNA reads TGTGCCAGCAGCTACCAGGGGTTGAGCACTGAAGCTTTCTTT.